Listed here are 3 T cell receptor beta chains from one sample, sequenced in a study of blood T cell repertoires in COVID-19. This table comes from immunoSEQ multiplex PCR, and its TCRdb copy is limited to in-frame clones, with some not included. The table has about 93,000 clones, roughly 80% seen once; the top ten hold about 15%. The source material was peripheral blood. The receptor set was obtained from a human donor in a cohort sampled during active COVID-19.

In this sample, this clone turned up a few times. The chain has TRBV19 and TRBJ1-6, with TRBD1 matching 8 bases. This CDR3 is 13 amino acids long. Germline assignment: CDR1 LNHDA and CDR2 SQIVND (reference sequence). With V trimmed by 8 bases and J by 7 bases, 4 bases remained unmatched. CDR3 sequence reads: CASWDRWNSPLHF. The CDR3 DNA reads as TGTGCCAGTTGGGACAGGTGGAATTCACCCCTCCACTTT.

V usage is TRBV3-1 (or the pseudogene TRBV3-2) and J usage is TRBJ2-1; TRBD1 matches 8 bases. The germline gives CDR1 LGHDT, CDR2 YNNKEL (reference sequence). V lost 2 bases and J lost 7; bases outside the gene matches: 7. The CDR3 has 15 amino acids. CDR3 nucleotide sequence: TGTGCCAGCAGCCAACCAGGACAGGGTCGGAATGAGCAGTTCTTC. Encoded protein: CASSQPGQGRNEQFF.

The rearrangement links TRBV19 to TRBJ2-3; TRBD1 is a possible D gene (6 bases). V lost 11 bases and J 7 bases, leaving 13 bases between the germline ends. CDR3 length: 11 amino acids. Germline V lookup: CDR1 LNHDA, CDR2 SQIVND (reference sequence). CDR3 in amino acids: CACSDRHTQYF. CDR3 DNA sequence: TGTGCCTGCTCGGACAGACATACGCAGTATTTT. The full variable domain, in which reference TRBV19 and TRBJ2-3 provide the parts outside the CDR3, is DGGITQSPKYLFRKEGQNVTLSCEQNLNHDAMYWYRQDPGQGLRLIYYSQIVNDFQKGDIAEGYSVSREKKESFPLTVTSAQKNPTAFYLCACSDRHTQYFGPGTRLTVL.